The clone carrying this TCR beta chain was observed a single time. The sample comes from a study of CD8 T cells in Susac syndrome. Roughly 0.45 to 1 ug RNA was reverse transcribed with random hexamers. By means of immunoSEQ multiplex PCR, TCR beta CDR3 spanning 54 Vbeta and 13 Jbeta underwent amplification. Via MiXCR, TCRdb re-called the immunoSEQ multiplex PCR reads, giving one row per CDR3 protein. The table records roughly 190,000 distinct CDR3 sequences, over 90% of them present only once. CDR3 length: 16 residues. The V gene end was trimmed by 0 bases and the J gene end by 0 bases; junction bases not matched to a gene: 5. Per germline, CDR1 SGHRS and CDR2 YFSETQ.

This receptor was taken from a human donor with Susac syndrome. This sequence joins TRBV5-1 and TRBJ1-1; 7 bases agree with TRBD1. Sequencing was performed on CD8+ T cells from PBMCs. This CDR3 is CASSLEGANMNTEAFF. The DNA for the CDR3 is TGCGCCAGCAGCTTGGAGGGGGCGAATATGAACACTGAAGCTTTCTTT.